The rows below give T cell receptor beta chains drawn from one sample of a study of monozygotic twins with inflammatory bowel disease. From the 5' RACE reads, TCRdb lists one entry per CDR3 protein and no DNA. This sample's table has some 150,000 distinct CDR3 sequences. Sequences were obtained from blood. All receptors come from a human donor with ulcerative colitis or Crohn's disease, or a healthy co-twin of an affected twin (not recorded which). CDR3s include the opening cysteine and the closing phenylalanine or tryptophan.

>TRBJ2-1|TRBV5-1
CASSYPTSGRPNEQFF
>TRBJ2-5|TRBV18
CASSPPGAQETQYF
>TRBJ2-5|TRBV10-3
CAISEYGTSRKKETQYF
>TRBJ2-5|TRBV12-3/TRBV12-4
CASSLFPPNRGQETQYF
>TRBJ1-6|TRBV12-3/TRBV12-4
CASSIRYRKGNSPLHF
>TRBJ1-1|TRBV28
CASRLGSTEAFF
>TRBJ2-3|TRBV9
CASSPGLAPDTQYF
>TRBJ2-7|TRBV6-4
CASRANSGISYEQYF
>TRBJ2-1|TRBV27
CASSLAGDNEQFF
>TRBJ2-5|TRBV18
CASSPLDTGETQYF
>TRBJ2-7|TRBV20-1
CSARDHWEGGVSYEQYF
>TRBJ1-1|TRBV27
CASSAPGQGYANTEAFF
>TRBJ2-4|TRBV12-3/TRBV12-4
CASSSGTTQYF
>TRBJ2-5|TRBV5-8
CASSLDWGASDQETQYF
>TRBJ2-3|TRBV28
CASSFLGQGTDTQYF
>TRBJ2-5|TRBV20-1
CSANRQGAMETQYF
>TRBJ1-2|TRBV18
CASSLYGTGDYGYTF
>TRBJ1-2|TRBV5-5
CASSLDVGGNGYTF
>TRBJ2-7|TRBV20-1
CSAREVGPLSYEQYF
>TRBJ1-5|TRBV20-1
CSAHRQGVNQPQHF
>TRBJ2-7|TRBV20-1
CSARGGGQETYEQYF
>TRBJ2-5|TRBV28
CASSFTPTGQETQYF
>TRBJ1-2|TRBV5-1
CASTPLGQAGDGYTF
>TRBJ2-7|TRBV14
CASSQGLSSYEQYF
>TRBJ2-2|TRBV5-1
CASFSVGELFF
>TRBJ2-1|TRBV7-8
CASSPPGRGTYNEQFF
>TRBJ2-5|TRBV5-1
CASRLGQGTQETQYF
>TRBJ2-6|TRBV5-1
CASSPGGVTRSGANVLTF
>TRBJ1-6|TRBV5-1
CASSPGTGSSYNSPLHF
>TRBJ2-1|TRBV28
CASSSFLALPYNEQFF
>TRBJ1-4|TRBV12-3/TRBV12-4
CASSLTREGEKLFF
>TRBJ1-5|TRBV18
CASSPRTGEGQPQHF
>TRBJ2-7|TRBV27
CASSRKSGGRARYEQYF
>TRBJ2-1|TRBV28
CASSLPLAGPYNEQFF
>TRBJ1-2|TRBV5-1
CASSLGQGNDGYTF
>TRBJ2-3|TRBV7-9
CASSLAGGISSDTQYF
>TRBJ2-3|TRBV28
CASSPLGGRTDTQYF
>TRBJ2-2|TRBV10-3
CAISESKLRPGNTGELFF
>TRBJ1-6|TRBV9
CASSVSFNSPLHF
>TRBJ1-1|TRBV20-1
CSARWNTEAFF
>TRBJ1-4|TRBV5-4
CASRRDGTTNEKLFF
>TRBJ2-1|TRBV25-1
CASSEFAGNEQFF
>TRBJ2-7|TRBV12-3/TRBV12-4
CASSPRAGEFEQYF
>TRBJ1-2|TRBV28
CASKTGYGYTF
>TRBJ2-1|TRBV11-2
CASSLGQDYNEQFF
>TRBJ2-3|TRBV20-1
CSAGIAGSTDTQYF
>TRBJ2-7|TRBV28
CASSLLQGQEQYF
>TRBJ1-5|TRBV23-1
CASSQSAGSNQPQHF
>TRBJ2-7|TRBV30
CAWEPGQATYEQYF
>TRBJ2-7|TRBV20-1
CSATAHTAASYEQYF
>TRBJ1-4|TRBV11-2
CASSFSMGGLGEKLFF